This T cell receptor beta chain emerged from a study of T cell changes during pregnancy in multiple sclerosis (dated by TCRdb to the late 2010s). Study-level background: In women with multiple sclerosis, the researchers looked at how the T cell repertoire shifted as pregnancy progressed.

The germline V gene (reference sequence) provides CDR1 MNHEY and CDR2 SMNVEV. From V the trimming removes 2 bases and from J it removes 0 bases, while the gene matches leave 6 bases of the junction unaccounted for. From cysteine to phenylalanine, the CDR3 is 18 amino acids long. The kept DNA is CDR3 alone, 54 bases in frame from the first base. Libraries were constructed by the immunoSEQ multiplex PCR assay. The clones in this table, taken by TCRdb from immuneACCESS, are in-frame only. Not every clone is retained; where verified, under half of the shortfall comes from an unresolved V gene, and the cause of the rest is unknown. The sample data list just under 85,000 clones, and 91% of these were observed just once. The ten biggest clones cover roughly 2.5% of the sample. This clone has a handful of counts. No cognate antigen has been identified for it. Per-base quality was not reported, and no clone a single base away is much larger than it.

The receptor comes from a female donor with multiple sclerosis, enrolled in a pregnancy study. The sequencing used peripheral blood, collected in the first trimester of pregnancy. The chain links TRBV27 with TRBJ1-6; TRBD1 matches 8 bases in the middle. The CDR3 here reads CASSLRPDRASYNSPLHF. The DNA is TGTGCCAGCAGTTTACGCCCGGACAGGGCCTCCTATAATTCACCCCTCCACTTT.